This T cell receptor beta chain was profiled in a study of blood T cell repertoires in COVID-19 (dated by TCRdb to 2020 to 2021). Regarding the study in general: Samples from collaborators originated in the United States, Italy and Spain and spanned both the acute and convalescent phases of COVID-19. The material from the prospective study consisted of cDNA or gDNA derived from T cells, B-cell-depleted T cells, or PBMCs. The dataset comprised deeply sampled blood TCRbeta repertoires from subjects exposed to, actively infected with, or recovered from COVID-19. The repertoires were released in a freely available public database intended as a resource for research on the immune response to SARS-CoV-2. The samples were drawn from two sources: the first 160 participants of the ongoing ImmuneRACE study, and approximately 1,300 subjects contributed by 6 global collaborators. Nearly every sample came with metadata listing a de-identified subject ID, COVID-19 status, age in years and sex. Where available, HLA class I and class II types were obtained from metadata supplied by the sample provider rather than from assay-based typing. On the study overall, not on this receptor specifically: Clinical and demographic metadata were provided uncurated, with the amount varying by source and participant.

The collaborating institutions used their own protocols to collect whole blood in K2EDTA tubes. For TCRbeta analysis, collaborators shipped samples as frozen whole blood, isolated PBMCs, or DNA extracted from either of those sample types. CDR3 length: 15 amino acids, cysteine to phenylalanine. This entry keeps only the CDR3 DNA: 45 bases, framed from base 1. CDR1 KGHDR and CDR2 SFDVKD were looked up in the germline V gene. Trimming removed 3 bases from V and 5 bases from J, leaving 16 bases between the germline ends. The immunoSEQ Assay, a bias-controlled multiplex PCR, was used to amplify TCRbeta CDR3 regions from genomic DNA. The authors' pipeline ran thus. Within the assay, amplification of reference gene primers was used to estimate how many nucleated cells each sample contained. To quantify the absolute abundance of each unique TCRbeta CDR3 rearrangement, sequence reads were collapsed and filtered. Productive Simpson clonality was computed per sample as the square root of Simpson's diversity index over productive rearrangements. Held by TCRdb, this immuneACCESS table contains in-frame sequences only and omits some clones. Under half of the omission traces to an unresolved V gene where checked; the cause of the rest is unknown. That table gives V, J and clone size, and the DNA gave D and trimming. For this sample there are over 45,000 clones; approximately 88% appear just once. The ten largest account for about 60% of the sample.

Comments on this clone: Its antigen has not been determined. No base quality values were provided; no much bigger clone lies one nucleotide off.

The chain is encoded by TRBV24-1 joined to TRBJ2-7; tentative D gene TRBD1, with 5 bases matching. The TCR originated in a man between 70 and 80 years old with acute or convalescent COVID-19. Material: peripheral blood. This receptor has the CDR3 CATSDLGRVSNEQYF. The DNA sequence follows: TGTGCCACCAGTGATCTCGGCAGGGTATCGAACGAGCAGTACTTC.